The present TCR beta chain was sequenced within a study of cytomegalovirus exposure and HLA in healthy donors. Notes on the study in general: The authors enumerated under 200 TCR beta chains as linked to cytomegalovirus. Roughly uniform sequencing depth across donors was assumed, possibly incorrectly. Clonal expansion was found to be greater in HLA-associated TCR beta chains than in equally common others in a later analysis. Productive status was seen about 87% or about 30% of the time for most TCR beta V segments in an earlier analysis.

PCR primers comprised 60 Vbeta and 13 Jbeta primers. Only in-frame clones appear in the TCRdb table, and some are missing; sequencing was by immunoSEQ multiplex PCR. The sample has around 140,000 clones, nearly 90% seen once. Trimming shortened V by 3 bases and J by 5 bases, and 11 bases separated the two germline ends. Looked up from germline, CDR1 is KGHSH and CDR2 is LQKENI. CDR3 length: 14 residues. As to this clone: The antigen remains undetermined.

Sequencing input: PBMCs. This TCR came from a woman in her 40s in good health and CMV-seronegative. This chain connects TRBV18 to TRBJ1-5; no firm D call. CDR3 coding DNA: TGTGCCAGCTCACCTCAAACAACCGATCAGCCCCAGCATTTT. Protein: CASSPQTTDQPQHF. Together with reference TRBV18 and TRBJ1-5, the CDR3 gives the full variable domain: NAGVMQNPRHLVRRRGQEARLRCSPMKGHSHVYWYRQLPEEGLKFMVYLQKENIIDESGMPKERFSAEFPKEGPSILRIQQVVRGDSAAYFCASSPQTTDQPQHFGDGTRLSIL.